Described below is a single TCR beta chain sequence and its context. Its antigen is not identified. Germline assignment: CDR1 SGHRS and CDR2 YFSETQ. CDR3 length equals 15 residues. Trimming removed 0 bases from V and 5 bases from J, with 12 bases in between. This specimen belongs to a study of shared clonotypes between healthy human individuals. For the study at large: Researchers drew samples from two women and a few men aged 18 to 49. General study findings and limits: Limitation of the genetic and exposure-history diversity represented came from the few donors. Only blood underwent sampling, and tissue repertoires likely differ.

Unsorted PBMC DNA was run through sequencing on ten immunoSEQ deep assay plates. Assay used: immunoSEQ multiplex PCR; TCRdb lists only in-frame clones, some missing. The sample lists 450,000 to 500,000 clones; around three quarters were seen once. The sequencing sample was made of PBMCs. The clonotype was recovered from a middle-aged woman in good health. Some clones in this sample may be carry-over from other donors' samples. V and J are TRBV5-1 and TRBJ2-1; unclear D gene. The CDR3 DNA follows: TGCGCCAGCAGCTTGGACCCACACTGGAACAATGAGCAGTTCTTC. This codes for CASSLDPHWNNEQFF.